These T cell receptor beta chains were read from a single sample in a study of regulatory T cells in long-lasting Graves disease. One entry per CDR3 protein results from TCRdb running MiXCR on the multiplex PCR reads. Seen here are fewer than 600,000 distinct CDR3 sequences, approximately 23% observed once, and the top ten hold around 13%. Source: peripheral blood mononuclear cells (PBMCs), taken when the disease was refractory, from a patient treated with antithyroid drugs. These receptors all come from a female donor with Graves disease. The CDR3 runs from the conserved cysteine through the conserved F or W. D genes are given only for firm matches. Where a row states a size, it is once, few, many or the class of an expanded clone; other rows omit it.

few	TRBV15	TRBJ2-3	NA	TGTGCCACCAGCAGTTTACCCGGGACGGCGGGTGATACGCAGTATTTT	CATSSLPGTAGDTQYF
NA	TRBV19	TRBJ1-5	TRBD1	TGTGCCAGTAGTATGGACAGGGGGGTTAGTCAGCCCCAGCATTTT	CASSMDRGVSQPQHF
many	TRBV2	TRBJ2-2	TRBD1	TGTGCCAGCAGTCAACAGGGGGTAAACACCGGGGAGCTGTTTTTT	CASSQQGVNTGELFF
NA	TRBV7-2	TRBJ1-3	NA	TGTGCCAGCAGCTTACGGGGAGGGGTAGGCTCTGGAAACACCATATATTTT	CASSLRGGVGSGNTIYF
few	TRBV7-9	TRBJ1-2	TRBD1	TGTGCCAGCAGCCTAGAGGAGGGGGCGATTGATGGCTACACCTTC	CASSLEEGAIDGYTF
few	TRBV3-1	TRBJ2-5	NA	TGTGCCAGCAGCCAAGTACAGACCCAGTACTTC	CASSQVQTQYF
few	TRBV24-1	TRBJ2-3	NA	TGTGCCACCGGGGACTCGGATACGCAGTATTTT	CATGDSDTQYF
NA	TRBV15	TRBJ2-5	TRBD2	TGTGCCACCAGCAGTGCTCTAGCGGGGAATCAAGAGACCCAGTACTTC	CATSSALAGNQETQYF
many	TRBV12-5	TRBJ1-5	NA	TGTGCTAGTGGTTTGCCGGGGACGGGGAGGAATCAGCCCCAGCATTTT	CASGLPGTGRNQPQHF
NA	TRBV28	TRBJ1-3	NA	TGTGCCAGCACCTCTGCTGGAAACACCATATATTTT	CASTSAGNTIYF
NA	TRBV19	TRBJ1-1	TRBD1	TGTGCCAGTAGTACAAGGGGGGACAGAGCCGATGATTTGAACACTGAAGCTTTCTTT	CASSTRGDRADDLNTEAFF
many	TRBV6-1	TRBJ1-1	NA	TGTGCCAGCATGGTAGAAGGGAACACTGAAGCTTTCTTT	CASMVEGNTEAFF
few	TRBV19	TRBJ1-2	NA	TGTGCCAGTAGTAGCCGACAGGAGGACTATGGCTACACCTTC	CASSSRQEDYGYTF
few	TRBV11-2	TRBJ2-2	NA	TGTGCCAGCAGCTTAGGGCTGAGGAGTGGGTACACCGGGGAGCTGTTTTTT	CASSLGLRSGYTGELFF
NA	TRBV5-1	TRBJ1-5	NA	TGTGCCAGCAGCTGGGGGGCGCGGGGCAATCAGCCCCAGCATTTT	CASSWGARGNQPQHF
few	TRBV6-1	TRBJ2-6	NA	TGTGCCAGCATCCGGAGGAGTCCGGGGTTAAGCTCTGGGGCCAACGTCCTGACTTTC	CASIRRSPGLSSGANVLTF
NA	TRBV5-1	TRBJ2-7	NA	TGCGCCAGCGGCTTGGTGGGGTTCTACGAGCAGTACTTC	CASGLVGFYEQYF
many	TRBV27	TRBJ1-6	TRBD1	TGTGCCAGCAGTAGCTCCGGGACAGATAATTCACCCCTCCACTTT	CASSSSGTDNSPLHF
many	TRBV11-3	TRBJ1-4	NA	TGTGCCAGCAGCTTCAGGGCTGCTAATGAAAAACTGTTTTTT	CASSFRAANEKLFF
few	TRBV5-6	TRBJ1-5	NA	TGTGCCAGCAGCTTATACAGCTCTAGCAATCAGCCCCAGCATTTT	CASSLYSSSNQPQHF
NA	TRBV20-1	TRBJ1-3	NA	TGCAGTGCTAGGGCTGGAAACACCATATATTTT	CSARAGNTIYF
many	TRBV11-2	TRBJ1-1	NA	TGTGCCAGCAGCTCGGGGGGTCTTTACACTGAAGCTTTCTTT	CASSSGGLYTEAFF
once	TRBV5-6	TRBJ1-5	NA	TGTGCCAGCAGCGCCAGGGCTTTGGGCAATCAGCCCCAGCATTTT	CASSARALGNQPQHF
many	TRBV2	TRBJ2-7	NA	TGTGCCAGCAGCGGGGAGCCCTACGAGCAGTACTTC	CASSGEPYEQYF
few	TRBV7-9	TRBJ1-3	NA	TGTGCCAGCAGCCCCTGGGCGAGTCGCTCTGGAAACACCATATATTTT	CASSPWASRSGNTIYF
many	TRBV19	TRBJ1-5	NA	TGTGCCAGTAGTACACAGGGTCTCCAGCCCCAGCATTTT	CASSTQGLQPQHF